A selection of T cell receptor beta chains follows, all from one sample in a study of CD4+ T cells in melanoma. The repertoire was sequenced with immunoSEQ multiplex PCR; TCRdb's copy has only in-frame clones and lacks some. In the table there are roughly 110,000 clones, about 90% of which are singletons. Sequencing input: peripheral blood. The receptors originated from a human donor with melanoma. Both conserved end residues are trimmed from each CDR3.

v_call cdr3_aa
TRBV7-2 ASSVPNDGYT
TRBV7-9 ASSLMGADQPQH
TRBV4-1 ASSQLQGIRVKNIQY
TRBV10-3 AISDGGRSSTDTQY
TRBV10-3 AISPHTAPGPGDYGYT
TRBV28 ASSLLQVSSYEQY
TRBV27 ASSLRNSNTGELF
TRBV6-6 ASSRDRAGGYGYT
TRBV6-1 ASSVFRERQPQH
TRBV6-6 ASSYRGGRETQY
TRBV7-9 ASSGRTGSSYEQY
TRBV18 ASSPQRQGYNEQF
TRBV4-3 ASSQEFQQNTEAF
TRBV2 ASSQTTGVGNTIY
TRBV29-1 SVVKGNTIY
TRBV10-3 AISGGTSGGGDEQF
TRBV7-9 ASSPLRGNYGYT
TRBV11-2 ASSLDLGLRGASTDTQY
TRBV9 ASSLASGTSYTGELF
TRBV9 ASSVHGDHNSPLH
TRBV6-6 ASSYSEGSGNTIY
TRBV6-5 ASSYLGDTQY
TRBV2 ASQRGRNTGELF
TRBV5-4 ASSGRDSGNTIY
TRBV5-4 ASSLGQGFQNIQY
TRBV5-1 ASSPAGSGEQY
TRBV19 ASSIGRDFSGYT
TRBV28 ASSLFPGDTEAF
TRBV13 ASSGGYGRETQY
TRBV7-2 ASSLQAGGSYEQY
TRBV18 ASSGQGRDTEAF
TRBV18 ASSKGTSGRTDTQY
TRBV6-6 ASSYGDRGQGGYT
TRBV7-9 ASTAGVDNSPLH
TRBV28 ASTNGGLISSYEQY
TRBV5-1 ASSWGQGHEAF
TRBV27 ASSLYPPQETQY
TRBV7-9 ASSLNQGGQPEAF
TRBV28 ASSLGLVLYEQY
TRBV28 ASSPRPGDTIY
TRBV28 ASRSETGGHEQY
TRBV28 ATRQGHEKLF
TRBV7-9 ASRPAGGNEQF
TRBV27 ASSVRWDRTYEQY
TRBV10-3 AISGRQNTEAF
TRBV2 ASSVLPTGTQH
TRBV5-1 ASSFTTSPDTQY
TRBV5-4 ASSLARTGQRHIQY
TRBV28 ASSSTGVAYQPQH
TRBV30 AWSVRPLQETQY
TRBV7-9 ASSHDGGYQPQH
TRBV29-1 SAGLVNQPQH